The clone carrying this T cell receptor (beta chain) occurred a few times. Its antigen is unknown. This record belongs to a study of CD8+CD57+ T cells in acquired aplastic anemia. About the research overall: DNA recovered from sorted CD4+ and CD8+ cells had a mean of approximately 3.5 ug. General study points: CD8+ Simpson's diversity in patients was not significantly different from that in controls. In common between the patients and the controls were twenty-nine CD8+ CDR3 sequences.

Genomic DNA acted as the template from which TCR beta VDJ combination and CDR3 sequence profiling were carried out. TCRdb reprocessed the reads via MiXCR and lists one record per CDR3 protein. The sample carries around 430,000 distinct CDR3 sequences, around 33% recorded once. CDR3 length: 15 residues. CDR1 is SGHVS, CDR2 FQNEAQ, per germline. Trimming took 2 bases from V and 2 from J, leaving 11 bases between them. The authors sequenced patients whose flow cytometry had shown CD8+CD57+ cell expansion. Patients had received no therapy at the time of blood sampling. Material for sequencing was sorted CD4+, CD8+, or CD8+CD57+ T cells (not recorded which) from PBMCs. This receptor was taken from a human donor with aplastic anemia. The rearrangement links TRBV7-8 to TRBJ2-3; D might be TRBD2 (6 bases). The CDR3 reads CASSLTSYNTDTQYF. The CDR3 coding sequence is TGTGCCAGCAGCTTAACTAGCTACAACACAGATACGCAGTATTTT.